The rows below give T cell receptor beta chains drawn from one sample of a study of blood T cell repertoires in COVID-19. Method: immunoSEQ multiplex PCR; TCRdb's copy keeps in-frame clones and lacks some. The data contain over 85,000 clones, 84% of them seen just once; the ten biggest clones take up 9.9%. Sequencing used peripheral blood. These TCRs come from a man in his forties or fifties with active or convalescent COVID-19. Both conserved end residues are part of each CDR3. D genes are given only for firm matches. Clone size is not always given. Where it is, it says once, few, many or a class for expanded clones.

CDR3	DNA	V	J	size	D
CASSLGQLPNEKLFF	TGCGCCAGCAGCTTGGGACAGCTCCCTAATGAAAAACTGTTTTTT	TRBV5-1	TRBJ1-4	once	NA
CASSLQGGHEQYF	TGTGCCAGCAGCCTCCAGGGGGGTCACGAGCAGTACTTC	TRBV7-3	TRBJ2-7	NA	NA
CASSLVVQGAYGYTF	TGTGCCAGCAGCTTAGTTGTACAGGGGGCCTATGGCTACACCTTC	TRBV7-2	TRBJ1-2	NA	TRBD1
CASSIGGGNSPLHF	TGTGCCAGTAGTATAGGAGGGGGTAATTCACCCCTCCACTTT	TRBV19	TRBJ1-6	NA	NA
CSVVNRASYEQYF	TGCAGCGTTGTAAACAGGGCCTCCTACGAGCAGTACTTC	TRBV29-1	TRBJ2-7	NA	NA
CASSPRQGDVLTF	TGTGCCAGCTCACCACGGCAGGGGGACGTCCTGACTTTC	TRBV18	TRBJ2-6	NA	TRBD1
CASSPSTGPYGYTF	TGCGCCAGCAGCCCATCGACAGGGCCCTATGGCTACACCTTC	TRBV5-1	TRBJ1-2	NA	TRBD1
CASSLLPDTEAFF	TGTGCCAGCAGTCTCCTCCCGGACACTGAAGCTTTCTTT	TRBV12-3/TRBV12-4	TRBJ1-1	many	NA
CASSPPGLAGGTDTQYF	TGTGCCAGCTCACCACCCGGACTAGCGGGGGGTACAGATACGCAGTATTTT	TRBV18	TRBJ2-3	NA	TRBD2
CASRPTSNTGELFF	TGTGCCAGCAGACCAACATCGAACACCGGGGAGCTGTTTTTT	TRBV7-2	TRBJ2-2	NA	NA
CASSGRDRGTDTQYF	TGTGCTAGCAGCGGGCGGGACAGGGGTACAGATACGCAGTATTTT	TRBV7-7	TRBJ2-3	NA	TRBD1
CSVAGGSRTGELFF	TGCAGCGTTGCAGGGGGAAGTCGGACCGGGGAGCTGTTTTTT	TRBV29-1	TRBJ2-2	NA	TRBD1
CASSSGQVYGYTF	TGCGCCAGCAGCTCGGGACAGGTCTATGGCTACACCTTC	TRBV5-1	TRBJ1-2	NA	TRBD1
CASSLAQGAKNIQYF	TGTGCCAGCAGCCTTGCACAGGGAGCCAAAAACATTCAGTACTTC	TRBV6-6	TRBJ2-4	NA	NA
CASSQGYRGSPLHF	TGTGCCAGCAGCCAAGGTTATCGGGGTTCACCCCTCCACTTT	TRBV3-1/TRBV3-2	TRBJ1-6	NA	NA
CASSEGGSGNTIYF	TGCGCCAGCAGCGAAGGGGGTTCTGGAAACACCATATATTTT	TRBV5-1	TRBJ1-3	NA	NA
CASSLGGSGTGGATQYF	TGCGCCAGCAGCTTGGGAGGGTCCGGGACAGGGGGTGCAACGCAGTATTTT	TRBV5-1	TRBJ2-3	few	TRBD1
CASRSGGQGDSPLHF	TGTGCCAGCAGATCGGGGGGGCAGGGTGATTCACCCCTCCACTTT	TRBV6-5	TRBJ1-6	NA	NA
CASSPHTSALANTQYF	TGTGCCAGCAGCCCCCACACTAGCGCCCTTGCCAATACGCAGTATTTT	TRBV9	TRBJ2-3	NA	TRBD2
CASSASGTGGTEAFF	TGTGCCAGCAGCGCCAGCGGTACAGGGGGCACTGAAGCTTTCTTT	TRBV11-2	TRBJ1-1	NA	TRBD1
CASQRTGNTGELFF	TGTGCCAGTCAGCGGACGGGGAACACCGGGGAGCTGTTTTTT	TRBV2	TRBJ2-2	NA	NA
CASSQPTRRNTIYF	TGCGCCAGCAGCCAACCAACACGGAGGAACACCATATATTTT	TRBV4-1	TRBJ1-3	NA	NA
CASSYSITLYEQYF	TGTGCCAGCAGTTACTCGATCACGCTATACGAGCAGTACTTC	TRBV6-6	TRBJ2-7	NA	NA
CASSQDFGRGQSPLHF	TGTGCCAGCAGCCAAGATTTTGGCAGGGGGCAATCACCCCTCCACTTT	TRBV3-1/TRBV3-2	TRBJ1-6	few	TRBD1
CASSKLAGGTDTQYF	TGTGCCAGCAGCAAGCTAGCGGGGGGCACAGATACGCAGTATTTT	TRBV7-2	TRBJ2-3	NA	TRBD2
CASSIGQGGYGYTF	TGTGCCAGTAGTATCGGACAGGGCGGCTATGGCTACACCTTC	TRBV19	TRBJ1-2	once	TRBD1
CASSAQGAGQETQYF	TGTGCCAGCAGCGCCCAGGGGGCAGGGCAAGAGACCCAGTACTTC	TRBV16	TRBJ2-5	NA	TRBD1
CASSGQQNTEAFF	TGTGCCAGCAGTGGTCAACAGAATACTGAAGCTTTCTTT	TRBV2	TRBJ1-1	once	NA
CASSSQRGAYEQYF	TGTGCCAGCAGCTCTCAGCGGGGGGCCTACGAGCAGTACTTC	TRBV11-2	TRBJ2-7	few	TRBD2
CASSELGQRTDTQYF	TGCGCCAGCAGTGAGTTGGGACAGCGCACAGATACGCAGTATTTT	TRBV10-1	TRBJ2-3	NA	TRBD1
CASSLAGGQETQYF	TGTGCCAGCAGCTTAGCAGGGGGCCAAGAGACCCAGTACTTC	TRBV7-9	TRBJ2-5	NA	NA
CAIPDRLNTEAFF	TGTGCCATCCCAGACAGGTTGAACACTGAAGCTTTCTTT	TRBV3-1/TRBV3-2	TRBJ1-1	few	NA
CSVVEQGNYEQYF	TGCAGCGTTGTAGAACAGGGCAACTACGAGCAGTACTTC	TRBV29-1	TRBJ2-7	NA	NA
CATSRDLAQGSNQPQHF	TGTGCCACCAGCAGAGATCTAGCGCAGGGTTCCAATCAGCCCCAGCATTTT	TRBV15	TRBJ1-5	NA	NA
CASSLAGKKEKLFF	TGTGCCAGCAGCTTGGCCGGGAAGAAAGAAAAACTGTTTTTT	TRBV5-4	TRBJ1-4	NA	NA
CASSKSLDTVYGYTF	TGTGCCAGCAGCAAGTCCCTTGACACTGTCTATGGCTACACCTTC	TRBV7-9	TRBJ1-2	NA	NA
CSVEVLGTGGDWTF	TGCAGCGTTGAGGTCCTCGGGACAGGGGGGGACTGGACCTTC	TRBV29-1	TRBJ1-2	NA	TRBD1
CASSQGAEETQYF	TGTGCCAGCAGTCAGGGGGCCGAAGAGACCCAGTACTTC	TRBV2	TRBJ2-5	once	TRBD1
CASSYSAGTNYGYTF	TGTGCCAGCAGTTACTCGGCAGGGACTAACTATGGCTACACCTTC	TRBV6-5	TRBJ1-2	few	NA
CASSPGGGSNEQYF	TGTGCCAGCAGCCCTGGCGGGGGGTCAAACGAGCAGTACTTC	TRBV3-1/TRBV3-2	TRBJ2-7	NA	TRBD2